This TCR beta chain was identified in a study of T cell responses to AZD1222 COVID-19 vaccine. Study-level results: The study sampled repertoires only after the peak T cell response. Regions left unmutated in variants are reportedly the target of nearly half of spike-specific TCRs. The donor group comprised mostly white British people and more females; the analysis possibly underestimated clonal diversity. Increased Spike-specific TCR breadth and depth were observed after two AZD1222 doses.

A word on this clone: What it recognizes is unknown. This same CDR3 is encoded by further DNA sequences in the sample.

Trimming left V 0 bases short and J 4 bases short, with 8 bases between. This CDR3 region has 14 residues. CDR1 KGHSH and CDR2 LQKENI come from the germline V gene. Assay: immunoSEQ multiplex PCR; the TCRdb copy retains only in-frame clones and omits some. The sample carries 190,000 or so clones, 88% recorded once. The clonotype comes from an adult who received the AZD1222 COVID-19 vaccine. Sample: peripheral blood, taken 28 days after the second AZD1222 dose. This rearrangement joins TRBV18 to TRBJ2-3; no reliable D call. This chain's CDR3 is CASSPPSVADTQYF. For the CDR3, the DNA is TGTGCCAGCTCACCACCGTCCGTGGCAGATACGCAGTATTTT.